This section outlines one T cell receptor (beta chain) sequence together with its context. Its antigen is undetermined. The data derive from a study of ipilimumab plus nivolumab after autologous stem cell transplantation. At the level of the study: Patients received a median of about 5 ipilimumab and roughly 8 nivolumab doses. The DLBCL cohort had primary refractory and relapsed disease, with 18-month progression-free survival of approximately 87% and 28%. Study results and caveats: TCR repertoire, Treg phenotype and gut microbiota reportedly support more study of this approach.

CDR1 SGHRS and CDR2 YFSETQ come from the germline V gene. CDR3 length: 14 amino acids. Trimming removed 0 bases from V and 4 bases from J, with 10 bases in between. Using immunoSEQ multiplex PCR, the repertoire was profiled, and TCRdb retains in-frame clones only, with some absent. Found here are 16,000 or so clones, roughly 70% of them singletons; the top ten hold more than 20%. Patients received nivolumab 3 mg/kg at weeks 1, 4, 7, 10, then fortnightly to week 26. The sequence came from a male donor with diffuse large B-cell lymphoma. The material was PBMCs, obtained in a trial of ipilimumab plus nivolumab as post-transplant consolidation. The chain employs TRBV5-1 and TRBJ1-2, with unresolved D. The CDR3 bases are TGCGCCAGCAGCTTGGTGGCGGGCTCCTATGGCTACACCTTC. Residues: CASSLVAGSYGYTF. Supplemented by reference TRBV5-1 and TRBJ1-2, the full variable domain reads KAGVTQTPRYLIKTRGQQVTLSCSPISGHRSVSWYQQTPGQGLQFLFEYFSETQRNKGNFPGRFSGRQFSNSRSEMNVSTLELGDSALYLCASSLVAGSYGYTFGSGTRLTVV.